What follows are 28 T cell receptor beta chains derived from one specimen sequenced in a study of vaccination and CD4 T cells after COVID-19. These receptors are not linked to any known antigen. The sample's treatment: roughly ten-day PBMC culture with coronavirus spike peptide pools or control peptides (ViraFEST assay). Sequence data for DNA of cultured CD4+ T cells were generated by the Oncomine TCR Beta short-read assay. TCRdb recomputed calls from the PCR reads with MiXCR, one row per CDR3 protein. The sample records about 15,000 distinct CDR3 sequences, about 69% being singletons. The sequencing input was CD4+ T cells from blood, cultured in vitro. These receptor sequences come from a human donor who had recovered from COVID-19.

The gene calls are TRBV20-1 and TRBJ2-1, with unresolved D. Germline CDR1 and CDR2: DFQATT and SNEGSKA (reference sequence). The CDR3 is made up of 14 amino acids. V was clipped by 3 bases and J by 5 bases, with 14 bases between them. The CDR3 here is CSASRANRHNEQFF. The CDR3 DNA reads TGCAGTGCTAGTCGGGCCAACCGTCACAATGAGCAGTTCTTC.

The chain combines TRBV6-1 with TRBJ1-6; TRBD1 aligns across 10 bases. Per germline, CDR1 MNHNS and CDR2 SASEGT. The CDR3 spans 14 residues. V lost 5 bases and J lost 7; bases outside the gene matches: 2. This CDR3 is CASSPTGGNSPLHF. CDR3 DNA: TGTGCCAGCAGTCCGACAGGGGGCAATTCACCCCTCCACTTT.

This clonotype has only a few counts. This chain uses TRBV20-1 with TRBJ1-5; D may be TRBD1 (6 bases). Germline V gene sequence: CDR1 DFQATT, CDR2 SNEGSKA (reference sequence). The CDR3 runs 12 residues. CDR3 in DNA: TGCAGCCGGGGGCTTGGCAATCAGCCCCAGCATTTT. Translation gives CSRGLGNQPQHF.

The table lists this clonotype with a count of one. The V and J genes are TRBV24-1 and TRBJ2-3, with D possibly matching TRBD2 (6 bases). With 2 bases removed from V and 0 bases from J, the gap between germline ends came to 17 bases. The V gene's germline CDR1 is KGHDR and CDR2 SFDVKD. This CDR3 has 18 amino acids. CDR3 residues: CATSDSPGRIASTDTQYF. As DNA, the CDR3 is TGTGCCACCAGTGATTCCCCAGGGAGGATCGCTAGCACAGATACGCAGTATTTT.

The chain recombines TRBV6-1 with TRBJ2-1; 12 nucleotides line up with TRBD1. The CDR3 covers 15 residues. Germline V gene data show CDR1 as MNHNS and CDR2 as SASEGT. J lost 7 bases, V lost 3 bases, and 4 bases had no gene match. The CDR3 here is CASSEPGQGANEQFF. The CDR3 DNA sequence: TGTGCCAGCAGTGAGCCGGGACAGGGGGCAAATGAGCAGTTCTTC.

This clonotype showed up just once. The CDR3 spells CASSLGTPGWSSYEQYF. In nucleotides, the CDR3 is TGTGCCAGCAGTCTGGGGACCCCGGGATGGAGCTCCTACGAGCAGTACTTC. V usage is TRBV6-1 and J usage is TRBJ2-7; D could derive from TRBD1 or TRBD2 (5 bases each). The CDR3 is 17 amino acids. Trimming stripped 5 bases from V and 0 bases from J, with 20 bases between. Germline CDR1 and CDR2: MNHNS and SASEGT.

The chain employs TRBV19 and TRBJ1-2; tentative D call: TRBD1 (6 bases). CDR1 is LNHDA and CDR2 is SQIVND in the germline V gene (reference sequence). The CDR3 has 13 residues. V lost 6 bases, J lost 2 bases, and 10 bases lay in between. The CDR3 protein is CASRTGLNYGYTF. The CDR3, as DNA: TGTGCCAGTAGGACAGGCCTCAACTATGGCTACACCTTC. Combining the CDR3 with reference TRBV19 and TRBJ1-2 gives the whole variable domain DGGITQSPKYLFRKEGQNVTLSCEQNLNHDAMYWYRQDPGQGLRLIYYSQIVNDFQKGDIAEGYSVSREKKESFPLTVTSAQKNPTAFYLCASRTGLNYGYTFGSGTRLTVV.

The genes are TRBV20-1 and TRBJ2-4, with D possibly matching TRBD2 (5 bases). The CDR3 consists of 13 residues. Germline V gives CDR1 DFQATT, CDR2 SNEGSKA (reference sequence). Between the trimmed V and J ends, which lost 5 bases and 8 bases, there was a span of 16 bases. CDR3 sequence: CSARGSPRDIQYF. The DNA for the CDR3 is TGCAGTGCTCGCGGGTCTCCGCGGGACATTCAGTACTTC.

The rearrangement uses TRBV6-2 or TRBV6-3 and TRBJ2-1; D is tentatively TRBD1 or TRBD2 (5 bases each). V was pared by 7 bases and J by 7 bases, with 17 bases between. Looked up from germline, CDR1 is MNHEY and CDR2 is SVGEGT. The CDR3 is 14 amino acids. CDR3 bases: TGTGCCAGCAAATCCGGGGCTCTGAGGAATGAGCAGTTCTTC. Its translation: CASKSGALRNEQFF.

This clonotype was seen only once. The chain carries TRBV7-2 and TRBJ2-3; 8 bases match TRBD2. The CDR3 totals 14 residues. Per the germline V gene, CDR1 is SGHTA and CDR2 is FQGNSA. V lost 5 bases and J lost 1; bases outside the gene matches: 2. The CDR3 protein is CASSLTSGTDTQYF. The DNA of the CDR3 is TGTGCCAGCAGCCTGACTAGCGGCACAGATACGCAGTATTTT.

This clonotype has a handful of counts. The chain joins TRBV28 to TRBJ1-2; D gene unclear. This CDR3 comprises 13 residues. From germline, CDR1 is MDHEN and CDR2 SYDVKM. V was trimmed by 2 bases and J by 4 bases, leaving 8 bases between them. The CDR3 DNA is TGTGCCAGCAGTTTACTGGAGGCCTATGGCTACACCTTC. Its translation is CASSLLEAYGYTF.

V usage is TRBV6-5 and J usage is TRBJ2-7; 7 positions match TRBD1. The ends lost 0 bases at V and 2 bases at J; junction bases unmatched: 4. Germline-derived CDR1 and CDR2 are MNHEY and SVGAGI. The CDR3 extends over 15 amino acids. DNA for the CDR3: TGTGCCAGCAGTTACTCGAGGGACAGAGCCTACGAGCAGTACTTC. It is translated as CASSYSRDRAYEQYF.

The V gene is TRBV20-1, the J gene TRBJ1-2; the D is unclear. The V end lost 6 bases, the J end lost 0 bases, and 11 bases lay between the germline ends. This CDR3 has 13 amino acids. In germline, CDR1 is DFQATT, CDR2 SNEGSKA (reference sequence). The CDR3 region has the DNA TGCAGTGCCGACCGGGGAGCTAACTATGGCTACACCTTC. Translating it yields CSADRGANYGYTF.

The chain recombines TRBV24-1 with TRBJ2-3; 10 bases are shared with TRBD2. Trimming removed 1 base from V and 5 bases from J; junction bases left unmatched: 8. CDR1 is KGHDR and CDR2 is SFDVKD in the germline V gene. This CDR3 has 17 amino acids. The CDR3 region has the DNA TGTGCCACCAGTGATTTTTGGGCTAGCGGGAGTAAAGATACGCAGTATTTT. Translation: CATSDFWASGSKDTQYF.

The chain recombines TRBV20-1 with TRBJ2-7; D might be TRBD1 (8 bases). The V end was cut by 4 bases, the J end by 0 bases, with 13 bases between. The CDR3 loop spans 14 amino acids. Germline loops: CDR1 DFQATT, CDR2 SNEGSKA (reference sequence). Here the CDR3 reads CSAKQGGSSYEQYF. As DNA, the CDR3 is TGCAGTGCTAAACAGGGGGGGAGCTCCTACGAGCAGTACTTC.

This clonotype was counted only a few times. The DNA for the CDR3 is TGTGCCAGCAGTTTCCGTCGCACAGAGAACACTGAAGCTTTCTTT. Its translation is CASSFRRTENTEAFF. The chain is built from TRBV27 and TRBJ1-1; D gene uncertain. Germline CDR1 MNHEY, CDR2 SMNVEV (reference sequence). V dropped 3 bases and J dropped 1 base, with 12 bases sitting between them. CDR3 size: 15 residues.

The rearrangement joins TRBV24-1 to TRBJ2-7; D unclear. The CDR3 consists of 13 residues. CDR1 KGHDR and CDR2 SFDVKD come from the germline V gene. V was shortened by 2 bases and J by 1 base, with 5 bases between the two germline ends. The chain's CDR3 is CATSDSRSYEQYF. Written as DNA, the CDR3 is TGTGCCACCAGTGATTCCCGATCCTACGAGCAGTACTTC.

V gene TRBV6-2 or TRBV6-3 combines with J gene TRBJ2-5; tentatively, D is TRBD1 (6 bases). V was cut by 8 bases and J by 5 bases, with 24 bases left in between. The CDR3 is 16 residues long. The germline gives CDR1 MNHEY, CDR2 SVGEGT. This chain's CDR3 is CASRDVGARSRETQYF. In DNA, the CDR3 is TGTGCCAGCCGAGACGTGGGGGCGCGGAGTCGGGAGACCCAGTACTTC.

The rearrangement links TRBV10-3 to TRBJ2-2; TRBD2 aligns across 10 bases. This CDR3 is 16 amino acids long. Per the germline V gene, CDR1 is ENHRY and CDR2 is SYGVKD. J lost 2 bases, V lost 2 bases, and 2 bases had no gene match. The CDR3 DNA sequence: TGTGCCATCAGTGAGCCTAGCGGGAGTAACACCGGGGAGCTGTTTTTT. Translated, it gives CAISEPSGSNTGELFF.

Sample share makes this clonotype medium-sized. The rearrangement uses TRBV27 and TRBJ1-1; the D gene is possibly TRBD1 (5 bases). Germline assignment: CDR1 MNHEY and CDR2 SMNVEV (reference sequence). Trimming stripped 2 bases from V and 4 bases from J, with 17 bases between. The CDR3 covers 16 residues. CDR3 residues: CASSLGPGGTITEAFF. In DNA form, the CDR3 reads TGTGCCAGCAGTTTAGGCCCCGGGGGGACGATCACTGAAGCTTTCTTT.

The V and J genes are TRBV6-1 and TRBJ2-1; 12 nucleotides agree with TRBD1. Per germline, CDR1 MNHNS and CDR2 SASEGT. The CDR3 loop spans 14 amino acids. V was clipped by 7 bases and J by 8 bases; unmatched bases: 6. In DNA, the CDR3 is TGTGCCAGCAAGCCGGGACAGGGGGCCCATGAGCAGTTCTTC. It translates to CASKPGQGAHEQFF.

The V gene is TRBV20-1, the J gene TRBJ1-1; TRBD1 is a possible D gene (6 bases). The CDR3 is 16 residues long. The germline gives CDR1 DFQATT, CDR2 SNEGSKA (reference sequence). V was shortened by 0 bases and J by 2 bases, with 16 bases between the two germline ends. CDR3 sequence reads: CSARDLGGRTNTEAFF. The CDR3, as DNA: TGCAGTGCTAGAGATCTGGGGGGCAGGACAAACACTGAAGCTTTCTTT.

V is TRBV30 and J is TRBJ1-2; D unclear. Trimming left V 0 bases short and J 8 bases short, with 7 bases between. This CDR3 is 11 amino acids long. The germline CDR1 and CDR2 sequences are GTSNPN and SVGIG (reference sequence). CDR3: CAWSVLIGYTF. The CDR3 DNA sequence: TGTGCCTGGAGTGTACTAATAGGCTACACCTTC.

This sequence joins TRBV2 and TRBJ1-6, with a possible D match to TRBD1 (5 bases). CDR1 SNHLY and CDR2 FYNNEI come from the germline V gene. The ends were cut back, 10 bases at V and 9 bases at J, with 19 bases in the middle. This CDR3 is 14 amino acids long. CDR3: CATHARGASSPLHF. In DNA form, the CDR3 reads TGTGCCACCCATGCCCGCGGGGCAAGTTCACCCCTCCACTTT.

The chain is built from TRBV7-3 and TRBJ1-5, with 9 bases lining up with TRBD1. V lost 4 bases to trimming and J lost 1 base; unmatched junction nucleotides: 5. The V gene's germline CDR1 is SGHTA and CDR2 FQGTGA. The CDR3 covers 16 residues. CDR3 nucleotide sequence: TGTGCCAGCAGCTCCTGGACAGGGGTAAGCAATCAGCCCCAGCATTTT. It is translated as CASSSWTGVSNQPQHF.

The CDR3 reads CASSRGGNTEAFF. The DNA for the CDR3 is TGTGCCAGCAGCAGAGGTGGGAACACTGAAGCTTTCTTT. The chain is built from TRBV7-3 and TRBJ1-1; D gene uncertain. Germline V gene lookup returns CDR1 SGHTA and CDR2 FQGTGA. The ends were cut back, 5 bases at V and 1 base at J, with 8 bases in the middle. The CDR3 runs 13 residues.

The chain has TRBV12-3 or TRBV12-4 and TRBJ2-7; possible D gene TRBD2, 6 bases. Trimming shortened V by 5 bases and J by 1 base, and 18 bases separated the two germline ends. The CDR3 has 16 residues. The CDR3 DNA reads TGTGCCAGCAGTCCCCGGGGTAGCGGACTATCCTACGAGCAGTACTTC. This encodes CASSPRGSGLSYEQYF.

J is TRBJ1-1 and V is TRBV24-1; tentatively, D is TRBD1 (6 bases). Trimming cost V 9 bases and J 8 bases, with 12 bases left between them. Looked up from germline, CDR1 is KGHDR and CDR2 is SFDVKD. This CDR3 has 11 amino acids. Written as DNA, the CDR3 is TGTGCCACCCGCCGGGGGCGCGAAGCTTTCTTT. This translates into CATRRGREAFF.